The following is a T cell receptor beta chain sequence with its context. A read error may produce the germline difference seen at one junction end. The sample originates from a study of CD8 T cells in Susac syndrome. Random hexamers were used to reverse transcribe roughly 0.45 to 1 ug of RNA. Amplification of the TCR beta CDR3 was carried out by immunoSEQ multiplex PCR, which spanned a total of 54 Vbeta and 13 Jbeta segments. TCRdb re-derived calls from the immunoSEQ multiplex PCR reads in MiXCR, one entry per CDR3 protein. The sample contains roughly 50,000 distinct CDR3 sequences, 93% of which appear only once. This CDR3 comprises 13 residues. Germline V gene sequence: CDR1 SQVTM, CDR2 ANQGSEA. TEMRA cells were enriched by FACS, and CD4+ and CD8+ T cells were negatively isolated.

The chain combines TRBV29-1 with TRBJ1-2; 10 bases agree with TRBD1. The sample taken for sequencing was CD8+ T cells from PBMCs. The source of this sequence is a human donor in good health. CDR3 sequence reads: CSVSLGDRGSYSF. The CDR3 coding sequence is TGCAGCGTATCCCTCGGGGACAGGGGATCTTACTCCTTC. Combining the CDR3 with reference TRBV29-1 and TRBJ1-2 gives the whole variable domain SAVISQKPSRDICQRGTSLTIQCQVDSQVTMMFWYRQQPGQSLTLIATANQGSEATYESGFVIDKFPISRPNLTFSTLTVSNMSPEDSSIYLCSVSLGDRGSYSFGSGTRLTVV.